The 28 T cell receptor beta chains in this list originate from one sample, sequenced in a study of cytomegalovirus exposure and HLA in healthy donors (TCRdb year 2017). Receptor libraries were prepared by the immunoSEQ multiplex PCR assay. TCRdb took over this immuneACCESS table, retaining in-frame rearrangements with V and J assigned. Such tables are incomplete; in checked studies, under half of the missing clones stem from an unresolved V gene, and the remainder is unexplained. The sample table holds about 130,000 clones, of which 75% to 90% were seen once. The biggest ten clones account for about 1% of the sample. The sample taken for sequencing was PBMCs. Receptors originate from a woman aged 18 to 35 in good health and CMV-seronegative.

The chain has TRBV30 and TRBJ1-6, with D possibly TRBD1 on 6 matching bases. V was cut by 4 bases and J by 4 bases, with 14 bases left in between. The CDR3 loop spans 15 amino acids. Germline V gives CDR1 GTSNPN, CDR2 SVGIG (reference sequence). CDR3 in amino acids: CAWMGTTFYNSPLHF. The CDR3 DNA follows: TGTGCCTGGATGGGGACAACCTTTTATAATTCACCCCTCCACTTT.

The rearrangement links TRBV27 to TRBJ2-7; 14 bases match TRBD2. Germline lookup yields CDR1 MNHEY and CDR2 SMNVEV (reference sequence). The CDR3 has 15 amino acids. V was clipped by 7 bases and J by 3 bases; unmatched bases: 5. The CDR3 bases are TGTGCCAGCATGAGACTAGCGGGAGGGTACTACGAGCAGTACTTC. Its translation is CASMRLAGGYYEQYF.

V usage is TRBV6-5 and J usage is TRBJ2-7, with 10 bases matching TRBD1. The germline gives CDR1 MNHEY, CDR2 SVGAGI. The ends lost 3 bases at V and 3 bases at J; junction bases unmatched: 5. The CDR3 extends over 15 amino acids. The chain's CDR3 is CASSYRQGAFYEQYV. The CDR3 coding sequence is TGTGCCAGCAGTTATCGACAGGGGGCCTTCTACGAGCAGTACGTC.

This clone showed up just once. V and J are TRBV9 and TRBJ1-2; the match to TRBD1 covers 9 bases. CDR1 SGDLS and CDR2 YYNGEE come from the germline V gene. J gave up 4 bases and V 0 bases, and 7 bases lay outside the gene matches. The CDR3 is 16 amino acids. The CDR3 coding sequence is TGTGCCAGCAGCGTAGTTCCGGACAGGGGCCCCTATGGCTACACCTTC. This sequence encodes CASSVVPDRGPYGYTF. Variable domain in full (rest from reference TRBV9 and TRBJ1-2): DSGVTQTPKHLITATGQRVTLRCSPRSGDLSVYWYQQSLDQGLQFLIQYYNGEERAKGNILERFSAQQFPDLHSELNLSSLELGDSALYFCASSVVPDRGPYGYTFGSGTRLTVV.

The genes are TRBV7-7 and TRBJ2-7, with D unclear. The CDR3 runs 14 residues. Per the germline V gene, CDR1 is SSHAT and CDR2 is FNYEAQ (reference sequence). Trimming stripped 5 bases from V and 6 bases from J, with 17 bases between. In nucleotides, the CDR3 is TGTGCCAGCAGCCCCTCGACTGGGTCTGGCGAGCAGTACTTC. This sequence encodes CASSPSTGSGEQYF.

The chain uses TRBV28 and TRBJ1-2, with TRBD1 identical over 7 bases. The V segment lost 11 bases and the J segment 2 bases; nucleotides outside the gene matches: 5. The germline V gene has CDR1 MDHEN and CDR2 SYDVKM. The CDR3 contains 12 residues. CDR3: CAAGQLNYGYTF. The CDR3 nucleotides read TGTGCCGCGGGACAGTTAAACTATGGCTACACCTTC.

There are a few counts of this clone. The chain links TRBV18 to TRBJ1-5, with TRBD1 as a possible D gene (6 bases). The germline V and J ends were trimmed by 2 bases and 1 base, with 12 bases remaining between them. CDR1 is KGHSH, CDR2 LQKENI, per germline. The length of the CDR3 is 16 residues. CDR3 DNA sequence: TGTGCCAGCTCACCAGGGACAAGGGAGAGCAATCAGCCCCAGCATTTT. It codes for CASSPGTRESNQPQHF.

This rearrangement joins TRBV6-5 to TRBJ1-5; D is perhaps TRBD1 (6 bases). This CDR3 has 14 residues. Deletions cut 6 bases from V and 6 bases from J, with 15 bases between. Germline V lookup: CDR1 MNHEY, CDR2 SVGAGI. The DNA for the CDR3 is TGTGCCAGCAGCCTGGGACAAGGGAGTCAGCCCCAGCATTTT. Protein product: CASSLGQGSQPQHF.

This clone was recorded only once. This chain uses TRBV15 with TRBJ2-1, with 10 nucleotides matching TRBD2. This CDR3 region has 15 residues. V shed 3 bases, J shed 7 bases, and the junction held 6 bases outside the gene matches. The germline V gene has CDR1 LNHNV and CDR2 YYDKDF (reference sequence). This CDR3 reads CATSRGSGGGNEQFF. The CDR3 DNA reads as TGTGCCACCAGCAGGGGGAGCGGGGGGGGAAATGAGCAGTTCTTC.

The chain carries TRBV7-9 and TRBJ1-4, with 8 positions matching TRBD1. Germline assignment: CDR1 SEHNR and CDR2 FQNEAQ (reference sequence). Trimming removed 3 bases from V and 4 bases from J; junction bases left unmatched: 7. This CDR3 is 16 amino acids long. The CDR3 region has the DNA TGTGCCAGCAGCTTGGGACAGGCGGTCGGTAATGAAAAACTGTTTTTT. Translating it yields CASSLGQAVGNEKLFF.

The chain links TRBV28 to TRBJ2-5; a weak D match, TRBD2 (6 bases). The CDR3 spans 14 residues. Germline assignment: CDR1 MDHEN and CDR2 SYDVKM. V was pared by 7 bases and J by 0 bases, with 12 bases between. The CDR3 DNA follows: TGTGCCAGCAACTTGGGGAGGTACCAAGAGACCCAGTACTTC. Translation: CASNLGRYQETQYF.

The gene calls are TRBV7-9 and TRBJ2-5; 8 bases match TRBD1. Germline V lookup: CDR1 SEHNR, CDR2 FQNEAQ (reference sequence). V trimming: 6 bases; J trimming: 2 bases; junction bases outside the gene matches: 5. CDR3 length: 14 amino acids. The CDR3 protein is CASSIRGPQETQYF. The DNA of the CDR3 is TGTGCCAGCAGTATCAGGGGGCCTCAAGAGACCCAGTACTTC.

The rearrangement links TRBV23-1 to TRBJ2-7; a weak D match, TRBD2 (5 bases). TRBV23-1 is reported as an ORF; its role is uncertain. This CDR3 contains 15 residues. The ends were cut back, 6 bases at V and 4 bases at J, with 19 bases in the middle. CDR3 sequence: CASSLREPDGYEQYF. The CDR3, as DNA: TGCGCCAGCAGCCTCCGGGAACCAGACGGGTACGAGCAGTACTTC.

The rearrangement links TRBV4-2 to TRBJ2-7, with 7 bases lining up with TRBD1. The germline gives CDR1 LGHNA, CDR2 YNFKEQ. The CDR3 extends over 15 amino acids. V was clipped by 1 base and J by 1 base; unmatched bases: 4. CDR3 in amino acids: CASSQGQGLSYEQYF. In DNA, the CDR3 is TGTGCCAGCAGCCAAGGACAGGGCTTATCCTACGAGCAGTACTTC.

This clone was seen only once. The chain has TRBV15 and TRBJ2-5; 11 bases line up with TRBD2. After removal of 1 base from V and 4 bases from J, the junction contained 2 bases not matched to a gene. The CDR3 contains 15 residues. CDR1 and CDR2 (germline): LNHNV, YYDKDF (reference sequence). CDR3 nucleotides: TGTGCCACCAGCAGAGGACTAGCGGGGCTAGAGACCCAGTACTTC. Its translation is CATSRGLAGLETQYF.

Here the CDR3 DNA reads TGTGCCAGCAGTCTACAGGGCAATCAGCCCCAGCATTTT. This encodes CASSLQGNQPQHF. The chain recombines TRBV28 with TRBJ1-5; D possibly corresponds to TRBD1 (5 bases). The CDR3 spans 13 residues. Looked up from germline, CDR1 is MDHEN and CDR2 is SYDVKM. V lost 5 bases and J lost 2, with 7 bases in between.

The genes are TRBV18 and TRBJ1-2; 8 bases match TRBD1. The CDR3 totals 16 residues. Per germline, CDR1 KGHSH and CDR2 LQKENI. The V and J ends lost 6 bases and 3 bases, in that order; junction bases with no gene match: 12. CDR3 DNA: TGTGCCAGCTCGCCCCTCAACGGACAGGGCCACTATGGCTACACCTTC. It yields the protein CASSPLNGQGHYGYTF.

CDR3 DNA: TGTGCCAGCAACCCCTACGGGAACACTGAAGCTTTCTTT. Translation: CASNPYGNTEAFF. V usage is TRBV2 and J usage is TRBJ1-1; D remains ambiguous. There are 13 residues in the CDR3. The ends were cut back, 7 bases at V and 1 base at J, with 10 bases in the middle. CDR1 is SNHLY and CDR2 is FYNNEI in the germline V gene.

The gene calls are TRBV5-1 and TRBJ1-1; D may be TRBD1 (6 bases). The CDR3 has 15 residues. Germline loops: CDR1 SGHRS, CDR2 YFSETQ. V gave up 4 bases and J gave up 4 bases, with 17 bases separating them. The CDR3 DNA reads as TGCGCCAGCAGCCCCCCCACAGGGTCGGGCACTGAAGCTTTCTTT. It codes for CASSPPTGSGTEAFF.

The CDR3 region is CASSFGGKTSTDTQYF. CDR3 nucleotide sequence: TGTGCCAGCAGCTTCGGAGGAAAGACTAGCACAGATACGCAGTATTTT. The chain couples TRBV11-2 to TRBJ2-3; the D gene is possibly TRBD2 (5 bases). V lost 3 bases and J 0 bases, leaving 13 bases between the germline ends. The CDR3 covers 16 residues. Germline assignment: CDR1 SGHAT and CDR2 FQNNGV.

J is TRBJ1-3 and V is TRBV30; 9 bases align to TRBD1. There are 17 residues in the CDR3. Trimming at V came to 0 bases and at J to 1 base, leaving 7 bases not matched to a gene. Germline CDR1 GTSNPN, CDR2 SVGIG (reference sequence). The CDR3 DNA reads as TGTGCCTGGAGTGTGGGGACAGGGAAAAGTTCTGGAAACACCATATATTTT. Translating gives CAWSVGTGKSSGNTIYF.

The table lists this clone with a few counts. The gene calls are TRBV6-5 and TRBJ1-2; 9 bases fit TRBD1. Germline trimming cut 6 bases from V and 5 bases from J; bases unmatched to any gene: 4. CDR3 size: 13 residues. The germline V gene encodes CDR1 MNHEY and CDR2 SVGAGI. The CDR3 region is CASRDGQGYGYTF. Here the CDR3 DNA reads TGTGCCAGCAGAGACGGACAGGGGTATGGCTACACCTTC.

V is TRBV27 and J is TRBJ2-2; 12 nucleotides line up with TRBD1. The CDR3 is made up of 18 amino acids. Unmatched junction bases numbered 12, after V lost 3 bases and J lost 7 bases. CDR1 MNHEY and CDR2 SMNVEV come from the germline V gene (reference sequence). The CDR3, as DNA: TGTGCCAGCAGTTTGGGGACAGGGGGCGAATGGAGGTTCGGGGAGCTGTTTTTT. Amino acid sequence: CASSLGTGGEWRFGELFF.

The J gene is TRBJ1-6, the V gene TRBV28; 10 nucleotides line up with TRBD1. In germline, CDR1 is MDHEN, CDR2 SYDVKM. After removal of 5 bases from V and 8 bases from J, the junction contained 3 bases not matched to a gene. This CDR3 has 14 amino acids. The CDR3: CASSRQGAHSPLHF. The CDR3 DNA is TGTGCCAGCAGTCGACAGGGGGCCCATTCACCCCTCCACTTT.

This chain links TRBV5-1 with TRBJ2-5; TRBD1 aligns across 7 bases. Unmatched junction bases numbered 2, after V lost 0 bases and J lost 3 bases. CDR3 length: 14 residues. Germline values: CDR1 SGHRS, CDR2 YFSETQ. In nucleotides, the CDR3 is TGCGCCAGCAGCTTGGGACAGGGAGAAGAGACCCAGTACTTC. It is translated as CASSLGQGEETQYF.

This clone has more than one count but fewer than ten. The genes are TRBV6-5 and TRBJ1-5; a weak D match, TRBD1 (6 bases). Per the germline V gene, CDR1 is MNHEY and CDR2 is SVGAGI. This CDR3 region has 14 residues. The V end was cut by 6 bases, the J end by 2 bases, with 11 bases between. The CDR3 loop is CASSRGQGNQPQHF. The CDR3 bases are TGTGCCAGCAGCAGGGGCCAGGGCAATCAGCCCCAGCATTTT.

The genes are TRBV25-1 and TRBJ2-5; 10 bases fit TRBD2. The CDR3 runs 13 residues. Unmatched junction bases numbered 8, after V lost 11 bases and J lost 5 bases. CDR1 is MGHDK and CDR2 is SYGVNS in the germline V gene. This CDR3 is CAVQREGQETQYF. CDR3 in DNA: TGTGCCGTCCAGCGGGAGGGCCAGGAGACCCAGTACTTC.

The chain employs TRBV30 and TRBJ1-2; possible D gene TRBD1, 6 bases. Germline CDR1 reads GTSNPN; CDR2 reads SVGIG (reference sequence). V lost 4 bases to trimming and J lost 2 bases, with 11 bases between them. The CDR3 length is 13 residues. DNA for the CDR3: TGTGCCTGGAAAAGGGGGGGGAACTATGGCTACACCTTC. Protein product: CAWKRGGNYGYTF.